One sample yielded the 13 T cell receptor beta chains listed below, sequenced in a study of identical twins. TCRdb analysed the 5' RACE reads with MiXCR anew, one entry per CDR3 protein. The sample lists about 790,000 distinct CDR3 sequences, approximately 18% occurring once. The sample was also reused in another study, on T cells expressing NK-cell markers.

Sequencing was carried out using PBMCs. These receptors all come from a woman aged 18-35 years in good health.

The CDR3 DNA sequence: TGCGCCAGCAGCCAAGATGCGCGGAGGGGTCTGATGAGCAATGAGCAGTTCTTC. It codes for CASSQDARRGLMSNEQFF. The chain combines TRBV4-1 with TRBJ2-1, with D tentatively TRBD2 (6 bases). V lost 0 bases to trimming and J lost 6 bases, with 21 bases between them. Germline V gene lookup returns CDR1 MGHRA and CDR2 YSYEKL. The CDR3 spans 18 residues.

The chain joins TRBV5-1 to TRBJ2-2, with a possible D match to TRBD1 (5 bases). This CDR3 has 15 residues. Germline V gene lookup returns CDR1 SGHRS and CDR2 YFSETQ. Trimming removed 5 bases at V and 5 bases at J, with 16 bases between. CDR3 sequence reads: CASSTEQGFTGELFF. DNA for the CDR3: TGCGCCAGCAGTACGGAGCAGGGATTTACCGGGGAGCTGTTTTTT.

The V and J genes are TRBV10-1 and TRBJ2-1; D unresolved. The V gene's germline CDR1 is WNHNN and CDR2 SYGVQD (reference sequence). V lost 6 bases and J 4 bases, leaving 16 bases between the germline ends. The CDR3 runs 15 residues. The CDR3 loop reads CASRPNTGSYNEQFF. The DNA of the CDR3 is TGCGCCAGCAGACCCAATACGGGCTCGTACAATGAGCAGTTCTTC.

This clonotype was counted a few times. This chain connects TRBV19 to TRBJ2-1, with a possible D match to TRBD2 (5 bases). This CDR3 spans 15 amino acids. The V gene lost 7 bases and the J gene lost 0 bases, with 13 bases spanning the gap. The germline gives CDR1 LNHDA, CDR2 SQIVND (reference sequence). CDR3 region: CASIASETSYNEQFF. Here the CDR3 DNA reads TGTGCCAGTATAGCGTCAGAGACCTCCTACAATGAGCAGTTCTTC.

CDR3 coding DNA: TGTGCCAGCAGTTTAGTGTTACTAGCGGCGATGGGCCAAGAGACCCAGTACTTC. Protein: CASSLVLLAAMGQETQYF. The chain carries TRBV12-3 or TRBV12-4 and TRBJ2-5; 8 nucleotides agree with TRBD2. This CDR3 is 18 amino acids long. Trimming took 1 base from V and 1 from J; bases not matched to a gene: 11.

The chain is built from TRBV7-2 and TRBJ2-1; D is possibly TRBD1 or TRBD2 (5 bases each). V shed 5 bases and J shed 8 bases, with 13 bases lying between them. CDR1 is SGHTA, CDR2 FQGNSA, per germline. CDR3 length: 13 residues. The DNA for the CDR3 is TGTGCCAGCAGCCACCGGGACCCCGATGAGCAGTTCTTC. Its protein product is CASSHRDPDEQFF. Full variable domain (missing parts from reference TRBV7-2 and TRBJ2-1): GAGVSQSPSNKVTEKGKDVELRCDPISGHTALYWYRQSLGQGLEFLIYFQGNSAPDKSGLPSDRFSAERTGGSVSTLTIQRTQQEDSAVYLCASSHRDPDEQFFGPGTRLTVL.

This chain links TRBV7-8 with TRBJ2-1; D may be TRBD1 (6 bases). The V gene lost 5 bases and the J gene lost 1 base, with 15 bases spanning the gap. Germline V lookup: CDR1 SGHVS, CDR2 FQNEAQ. CDR3 size: 16 residues. The CDR3 region has the DNA TGTGCCAGCAGCCCTCAGGGGCTTGGGTCCTACAATGAGCAGTTCTTC. Protein sequence: CASSPQGLGSYNEQFF.

This clonotype was counted a few times. The chain joins TRBV7-2 to TRBJ2-3; the D is unclear. The CDR3 runs 14 residues. Germline lookup yields CDR1 SGHTA and CDR2 FQGNSA. The ends were cut back, 2 bases at V and 6 bases at J, with 12 bases in the middle. The DNA for the CDR3 is TGTGCCAGCAGCTTAAGGACGCCTCAGGATACGCAGTATTTT. This codes for CASSLRTPQDTQYF.

In its sample, this clonotype was seen many times. The V gene is TRBV12-3 or TRBV12-4, the J gene TRBJ1-2; no definite D call. V lost 4 bases, J lost 2 bases, and 8 bases lay in between. CDR3 length: 13 amino acids. CDR3 sequence: CASSWDGNYGYTF. The CDR3 nucleotides read TGTGCCAGCAGTTGGGATGGAAACTATGGCTACACCTTC.

The J gene is TRBJ1-5, the V gene TRBV2, with no clear D. Trimming took 5 bases from V and 0 from J, leaving 11 bases between them. The germline CDR1 and CDR2 sequences are SNHLY and FYNNEI. The CDR3 sequence is 15 residues long. In nucleotides, the CDR3 is TGTGCCAGCAGTCCCCGACTGGATAGCAATCAGCCCCAGCATTTT. It encodes CASSPRLDSNQPQHF.

This clonotype was found a few times. This chain uses TRBV5-1 with TRBJ2-1, with 8 nucleotides matching TRBD1. Trimming took 9 bases from V and 5 from J; bases not matched to a gene: 10. The CDR3 spans 14 residues. Germline-derived CDR1 and CDR2 are SGHRS and YFSETQ. The CDR3 nucleotides read TGCGCCACCCAGCGGACAGGGCCAAACAATGAGCAGTTCTTC. This encodes CATQRTGPNNEQFF.

This clonotype was counted only a few times. CDR3 region: CASSSPGLAGVSDTQYF. CDR3 sequence (DNA): TGTGCCAGCAGCTCACCCGGACTAGCGGGGGTTTCAGATACGCAGTATTTT. The chain couples TRBV5-5 to TRBJ2-3, with TRBD2 matching over 13 bases. The germline V gene has CDR1 SGHKS and CDR2 YYEKEE (reference sequence). The ends lost 3 bases at V and 4 bases at J; junction bases unmatched: 8. There are 17 residues in the CDR3.

This clonotype has ten or more counts. J is TRBJ2-7 and V is TRBV20-1; possible D gene TRBD1, 5 bases. From germline, CDR1 is DFQATT and CDR2 SNEGSKA (reference sequence). V lost 3 bases, J lost 1 base, and 13 bases lay in between. The CDR3 runs to 14 residues. The CDR3 reads CSASFQGRSYEQYF. The CDR3 DNA is TGCAGTGCTAGTTTCCAGGGTAGGTCCTACGAGCAGTACTTC.